The clone carrying this TCR beta chain has only one observation. This CDR3 is 15 amino acids long. V shed 0 bases, J shed 5 bases, and the junction held 7 bases outside the gene matches. Looked up from germline, CDR1 is GTSNPN and CDR2 is SVGIG (reference sequence). This entry belongs to a study of blood T cell repertoires in COVID-19. Those who participated ranged in age from roughly 18 to 90 years and resided in about two dozen US areas. Libraries were prepared by immunoSEQ multiplex PCR; TCRdb keeps only in-frame clonotypes and omits some of them. The sample has 400,000 to 550,000 clones, about 90% seen once.

The sequence came from a woman aged 18-29 years with acute COVID-19. Material for sequencing was PBMCs or T cells enriched from blood (not recorded which). J is TRBJ2-5 and V is TRBV30; TRBD2 agrees at 9 bases. In DNA, the CDR3 is TGTGCCTGGAGTGTACTAAAGCGGGAGGACGAGACCCAGTACTTC. Amino acids: CAWSVLKREDETQYF.